The 9 T cell receptor beta chains below come from one sample, sequenced in a study of regulatory T cells in long-lasting Graves disease. Investigators prepared the TCR beta libraries by applying iRepertoire HTBI primers and Arm-PCR of CDR3 regions. From the multiplex PCR reads, TCRdb called clonotypes with MiXCR, one entry per CDR3 protein. The sample consists of about 470,000 distinct CDR3 sequences, around 21% of them appearing once. Sample time point: persistent/refractory GD, antithyroid drugs over 5 years with positive TRAb. Making the TCR library involved RNA that had been extracted from PBMCs. The sequences come from peripheral blood mononuclear cells (PBMCs), collected when the disease was refractory, from a patient treated with antithyroid drugs. The receptors were sampled from a female donor with Graves disease.

This clonotype was observed a few times. The rearrangement uses TRBV5-1 and TRBJ2-1; D unresolved. CDR1 is SGHRS, CDR2 YFSETQ, per germline. The CDR3 sequence is 13 residues long. V was trimmed by 4 bases and J by 5 bases, leaving 10 bases between them. The CDR3, as DNA: TGCGCCAGCAGCATATTCCCTGACAATGAGCAGTTCTTC. This encodes CASSIFPDNEQFF.

This clonotype was seen at least ten times. The chain is built from TRBV28 and TRBJ1-5; TRBD1 matches 11 bases. The germline V gene has CDR1 MDHEN and CDR2 SYDVKM. Trimming cost V 6 bases and J 2 bases; bases outside gene matches: 12. The CDR3 consists of 18 residues. DNA for the CDR3: TGTGCCAGCAGCCCTGGGACAGGGGGAATATTCGGCAATCAGCCCCAGCATTTT. Its translation is CASSPGTGGIFGNQPQHF. Full variable domain (remainder filled in from reference TRBV28 and TRBJ1-5): DVKVTQSSRYLVKRTGEKVFLECVQDMDHENMFWYRQDPGLGLRLIYFSYDVKMKEKGDIPEGYSVSREKKERFSLILESASTNQTSMYLCASSPGTGGIFGNQPQHFGDGTRLSIL.

This clonotype was seen repeatedly, ten times or more. The chain is built from TRBV7-2 and TRBJ1-1; D call uncertain. The CDR3 has 14 residues. Looked up from germline, CDR1 is SGHTA and CDR2 is FQGNSA. Trimming left V 1 base short and J 1 base short, with 7 bases between. The CDR3 loop reads CASSLVGGNTEAFF. The CDR3 coding sequence is TGTGCCAGCAGCTTAGTTGGTGGGAACACTGAAGCTTTCTTT. The full variable domain, rest sourced from reference TRBV7-2 and TRBJ1-1, is GAGVSQSPSNKVTEKGKDVELRCDPISGHTALYWYRQSLGQGLEFLIYFQGNSAPDKSGLPSDRFSAERTGGSVSTLTIQRTQQEDSAVYLCASSLVGGNTEAFFGQGTRLTVV.

In this sample, this clonotype turned up a few times. V is TRBV6-5 and J is TRBJ1-5, with D uncertain. The germline V and J ends were trimmed by 1 base and 5 bases, with 6 bases remaining between them. The CDR3 extends over 13 amino acids. Per the germline V gene, CDR1 is MNHEY and CDR2 is SVGAGI. The CDR3 protein is CASSYLRDQPQHF. In DNA form, the CDR3 reads TGTGCCAGCAGTTACTTAAGGGATCAGCCCCAGCATTTT.

Notes on this clonotype: An end of the junction does not agree with germline; a read error may underlie this. CDR3 region: CASSFSGYEQCF. The DNA of the CDR3 is TGTGCCAGCAGCTTCAGCGGCTACGAGCAGTGCTTC. The V and J genes are TRBV7-2 and TRBJ2-7; D may be TRBD2 (5 bases). Per the germline V gene, CDR1 is SGHTA and CDR2 is FQGNSA. This CDR3 has 12 residues.

This clonotype has at least ten counts. This rearrangement joins TRBV2 to TRBJ2-7; 12 bases line up with TRBD1. CDR1 SNHLY and CDR2 FYNNEI come from the germline V gene. The J segment lost 1 base and the V segment lost 5 bases, leaving 3 bases of the junction unmatched. The CDR3 is 15 residues long. CDR3 in amino acids: CASSRDRGLSYEQYF. As DNA, the CDR3 is TGTGCCAGCAGTCGGGACAGGGGGCTTTCCTACGAGCAGTACTTC.

There are many counts of this clonotype. V gene TRBV28 combines with J gene TRBJ1-5, with D possibly being TRBD1 (6 bases). V shed 6 bases and J shed 1 base, with 13 bases lying between them. The CDR3 contains 15 residues. Germline lookup yields CDR1 MDHEN and CDR2 SYDVKM. The chain's CDR3 is CASRTRGVSNQPQHF. The CDR3 DNA sequence: TGTGCCAGCAGGACGAGGGGGGTAAGCAATCAGCCCCAGCATTTT.

This clonotype was observed once. This sequence joins TRBV6-1 and TRBJ1-2; D is uncertain. Germline lookup yields CDR1 MNHNS and CDR2 SASEGT. This CDR3 is built from 14 residues. The ends were cut back, 6 bases at V and 0 bases at J, with 11 bases in the middle. The CDR3 sequence is CASSRHSTNYGYTF. The DNA for the CDR3 is TGTGCCAGCAGCCGGCACTCGACTAACTATGGCTACACCTTC.

This clonotype came up a few times. The chain uses TRBV30 and TRBJ2-5; 9 bases are a match to TRBD2. V was clipped by 5 bases and J by 5 bases; unmatched bases: 9. The CDR3 is 14 amino acids. CDR1 and CDR2 (germline): GTSNPN, SVGIG (reference sequence). The CDR3 bases are TGTGCCTGGGGGAAAATAGCGGGAGAGGAGACCCAGTACTTC. Protein sequence: CAWGKIAGEETQYF.